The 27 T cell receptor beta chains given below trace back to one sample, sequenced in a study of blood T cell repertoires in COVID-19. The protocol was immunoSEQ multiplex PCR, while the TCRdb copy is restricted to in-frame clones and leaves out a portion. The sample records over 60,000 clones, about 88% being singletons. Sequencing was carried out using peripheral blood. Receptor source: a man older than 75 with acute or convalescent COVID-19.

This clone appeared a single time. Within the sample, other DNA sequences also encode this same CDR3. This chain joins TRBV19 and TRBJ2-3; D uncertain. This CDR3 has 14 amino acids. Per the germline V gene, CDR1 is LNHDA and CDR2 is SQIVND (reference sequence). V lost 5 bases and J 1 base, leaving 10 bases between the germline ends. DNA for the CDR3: TGTGCCAGTAGTTTGGGCTCGGGCACAGATACGCAGTATTTT. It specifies CASSLGSGTDTQYF.

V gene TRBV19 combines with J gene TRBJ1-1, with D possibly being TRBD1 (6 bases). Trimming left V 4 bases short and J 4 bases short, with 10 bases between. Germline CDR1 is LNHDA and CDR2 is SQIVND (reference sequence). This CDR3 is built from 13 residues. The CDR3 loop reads CASSTTGSTEAFF. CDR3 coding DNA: TGTGCCAGTAGTACGACAGGTTCCACTGAAGCTTTCTTT. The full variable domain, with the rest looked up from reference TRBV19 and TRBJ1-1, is DGGITQSPKYLFRKEGQNVTLSCEQNLNHDAMYWYRQDPGQGLRLIYYSQIVNDFQKGDIAEGYSVSREKKESFPLTVTSAQKNPTAFYLCASSTTGSTEAFFGQGTRLTVV.

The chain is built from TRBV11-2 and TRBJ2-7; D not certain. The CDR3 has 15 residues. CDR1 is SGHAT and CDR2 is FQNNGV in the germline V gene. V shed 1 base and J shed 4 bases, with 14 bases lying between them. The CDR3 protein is CASSLGFDTSYEQYF. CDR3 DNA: TGTGCCAGCAGCTTAGGCTTCGACACGTCGTACGAGCAGTACTTC.

The CDR3 DNA follows: TGTGCCAGCAGCAGACAGGGCTACGAGCAGTACTTC. Protein product: CASSRQGYEQYF. This chain uses TRBV11-2 with TRBJ2-7; 7 bases map to TRBD1. The CDR3 runs 12 residues. CDR1 and CDR2 from the germline V gene are SGHAT and FQNNGV. Trimming took 5 bases from V and 3 from J; bases not matched to a gene: 1.

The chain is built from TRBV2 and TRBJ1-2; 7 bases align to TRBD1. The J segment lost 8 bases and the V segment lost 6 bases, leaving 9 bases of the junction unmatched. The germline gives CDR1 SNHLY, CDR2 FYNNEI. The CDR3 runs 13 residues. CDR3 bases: TGTGCCAGCAGCTTAACAGGGGCTAGAGGCTACACCTTC. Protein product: CASSLTGARGYTF.

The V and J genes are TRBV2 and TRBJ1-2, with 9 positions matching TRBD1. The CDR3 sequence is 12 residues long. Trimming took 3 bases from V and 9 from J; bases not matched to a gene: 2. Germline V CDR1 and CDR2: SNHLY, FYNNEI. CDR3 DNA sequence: TGTGCCAGCAGTGAGGGACAGGGAAGCTACACCTTC. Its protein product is CASSEGQGSYTF. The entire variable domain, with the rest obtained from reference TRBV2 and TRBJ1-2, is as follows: EPEVTQTPSHQVTQMGQEVILRCVPISNHLYFYWYRQILGQKVEFLVSFYNNEISEKSEIFDDQFSVERPDGSNFTLKIRSTKLEDSAMYFCASSEGQGSYTFGSGTRLTVV.

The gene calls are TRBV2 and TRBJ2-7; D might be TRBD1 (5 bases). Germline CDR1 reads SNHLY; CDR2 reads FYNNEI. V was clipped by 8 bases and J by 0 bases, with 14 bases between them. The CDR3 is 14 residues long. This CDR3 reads CASSRQISSYEQYF. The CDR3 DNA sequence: TGTGCCAGCTCCCGACAGATTAGCTCCTACGAGCAGTACTTC.

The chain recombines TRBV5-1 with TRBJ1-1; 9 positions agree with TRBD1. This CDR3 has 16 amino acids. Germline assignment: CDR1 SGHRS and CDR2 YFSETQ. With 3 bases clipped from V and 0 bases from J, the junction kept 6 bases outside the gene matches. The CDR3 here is CASSSGTGTMNTEAFF. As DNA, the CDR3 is TGCGCCAGCAGCTCCGGGACAGGGACCATGAACACTGAAGCTTTCTTT.

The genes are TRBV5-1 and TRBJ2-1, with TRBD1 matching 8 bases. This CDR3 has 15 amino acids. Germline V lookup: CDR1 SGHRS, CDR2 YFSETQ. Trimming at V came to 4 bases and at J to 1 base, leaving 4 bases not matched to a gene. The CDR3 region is CASSADRGSYNEQFF. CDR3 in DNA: TGCGCCAGCAGCGCCGACAGGGGTTCCTACAATGAGCAGTTCTTC.

The CDR3 DNA follows: TGTGCCAGTAGTATAGAGGGACACACTAGCAATCAGCCCCAGCATTTT. This gives the protein CASSIEGHTSNQPQHF. This sequence joins TRBV19 and TRBJ1-5; a weak D match, TRBD1 (6 bases). V lost 0 bases to trimming and J lost 0 bases, with 9 bases between them. Germline values: CDR1 LNHDA, CDR2 SQIVND (reference sequence). The CDR3 loop spans 16 amino acids.

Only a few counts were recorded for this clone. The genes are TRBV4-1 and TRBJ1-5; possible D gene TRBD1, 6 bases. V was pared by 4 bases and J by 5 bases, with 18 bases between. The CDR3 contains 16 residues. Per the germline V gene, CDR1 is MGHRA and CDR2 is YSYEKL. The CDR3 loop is CASSPGWGQGHQPQHF. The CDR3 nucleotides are TGCGCCAGCAGCCCTGGCTGGGGGCAGGGGCATCAGCCCCAGCATTTT.

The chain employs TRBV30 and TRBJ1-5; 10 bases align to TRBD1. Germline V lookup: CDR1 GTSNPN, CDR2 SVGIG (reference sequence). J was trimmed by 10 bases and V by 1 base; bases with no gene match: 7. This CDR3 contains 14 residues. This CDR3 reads CAWSGDRGILPQHF. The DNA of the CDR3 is TGTGCCTGGAGTGGGGACAGGGGCATCCTCCCCCAGCATTTT.

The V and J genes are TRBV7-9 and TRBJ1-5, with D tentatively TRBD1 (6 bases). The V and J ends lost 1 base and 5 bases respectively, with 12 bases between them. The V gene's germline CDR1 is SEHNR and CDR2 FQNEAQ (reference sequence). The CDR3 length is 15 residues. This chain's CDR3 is CASSLGGTTDQPQHF. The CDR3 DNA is TGTGCCAGCAGCTTAGGTGGGACAACCGATCAGCCCCAGCATTTT. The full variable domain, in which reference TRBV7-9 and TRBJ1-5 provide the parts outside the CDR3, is DTGVSQNPRHKITKRGQNVTFRCDPISEHNRLYWYRQTLGQGPEFLTYFQNEAQLEKSRLLSDRFSAERPKGSFSTLEIQRTEQGDSAMYLCASSLGGTTDQPQHFGDGTRLSIL.

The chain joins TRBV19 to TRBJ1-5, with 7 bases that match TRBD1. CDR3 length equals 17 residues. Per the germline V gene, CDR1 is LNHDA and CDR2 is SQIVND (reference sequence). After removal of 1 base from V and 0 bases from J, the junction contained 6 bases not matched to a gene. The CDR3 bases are TGTGCCAGTAGTATAGCCGGGACAGTACATAGCAATCAGCCCCAGCATTTT. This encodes CASSIAGTVHSNQPQHF.

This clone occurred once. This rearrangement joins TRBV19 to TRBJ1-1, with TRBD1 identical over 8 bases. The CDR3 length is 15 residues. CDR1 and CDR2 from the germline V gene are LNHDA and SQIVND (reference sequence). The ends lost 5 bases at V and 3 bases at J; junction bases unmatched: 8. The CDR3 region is CASSPRGRGHTEAFF. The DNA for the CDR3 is TGTGCCAGTAGTCCTCGGGGCAGGGGGCACACTGAAGCTTTCTTT.

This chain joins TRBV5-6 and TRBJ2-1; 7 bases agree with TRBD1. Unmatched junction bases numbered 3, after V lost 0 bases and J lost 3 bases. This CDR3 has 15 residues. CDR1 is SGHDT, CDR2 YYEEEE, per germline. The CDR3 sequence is CASSLGQGYYNEQFF. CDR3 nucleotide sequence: TGTGCCAGCAGCTTGGGACAGGGTTACTACAATGAGCAGTTCTTC.

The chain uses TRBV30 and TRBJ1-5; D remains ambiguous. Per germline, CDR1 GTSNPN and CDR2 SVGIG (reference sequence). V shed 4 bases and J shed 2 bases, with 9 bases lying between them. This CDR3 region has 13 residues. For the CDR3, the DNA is TGTGCCTGGACCCCCGAGGGCAATCAGCCCCAGCATTTT. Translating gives CAWTPEGNQPQHF.

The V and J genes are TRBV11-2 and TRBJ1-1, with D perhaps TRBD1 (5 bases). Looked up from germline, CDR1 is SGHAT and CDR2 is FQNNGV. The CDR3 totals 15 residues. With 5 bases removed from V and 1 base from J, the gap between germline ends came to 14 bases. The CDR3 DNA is TGTGCCAGCAGCGCACTCCTTGACAGGAACACTGAAGCTTTCTTT. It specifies CASSALLDRNTEAFF.

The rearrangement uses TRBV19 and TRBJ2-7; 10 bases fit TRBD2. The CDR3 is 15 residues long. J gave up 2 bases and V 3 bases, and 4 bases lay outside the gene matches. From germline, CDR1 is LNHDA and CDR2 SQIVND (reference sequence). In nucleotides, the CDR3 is TGTGCCAGTAGTATGGGACTAGCGCAACCCTACGAGCAGTACTTC. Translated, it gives CASSMGLAQPYEQYF.

The CDR3 nucleotides read TGTGCCAGCAGGGAAGCGGGGGGACGCCAAGAGACCCAGTACTTC. Protein: CASREAGGRQETQYF. The chain joins TRBV28 to TRBJ2-5, with 9 bases matching TRBD2. Germline assignment: CDR1 MDHEN and CDR2 SYDVKM. The CDR3 runs to 15 residues. V lost 6 bases and J lost 1; bases outside the gene matches: 6.

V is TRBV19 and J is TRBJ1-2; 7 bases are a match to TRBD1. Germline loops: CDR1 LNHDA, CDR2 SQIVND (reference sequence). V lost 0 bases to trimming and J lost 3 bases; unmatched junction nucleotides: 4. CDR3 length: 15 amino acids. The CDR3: CASSIDRGRDYGYTF. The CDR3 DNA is TGTGCCAGTAGTATAGATAGGGGGCGCGACTATGGCTACACCTTC.

This chain's CDR3 is CAWSLSGNTEAFF. The CDR3 region has the DNA TGTGCCTGGAGTCTTTCAGGGAACACTGAAGCTTTCTTT. The chain links TRBV30 to TRBJ1-1; D remains unclear. V lost 2 bases and J 1 base, leaving 8 bases between the germline ends. Germline loops: CDR1 GTSNPN, CDR2 SVGIG (reference sequence). The CDR3 totals 13 residues.

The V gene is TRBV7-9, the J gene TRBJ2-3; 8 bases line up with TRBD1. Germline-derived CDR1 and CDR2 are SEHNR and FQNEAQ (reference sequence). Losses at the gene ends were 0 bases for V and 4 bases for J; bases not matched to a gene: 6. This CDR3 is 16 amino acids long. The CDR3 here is CASSLAQTGAPDTQYF. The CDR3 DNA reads TGTGCCAGCAGCTTAGCCCAGACAGGGGCCCCAGATACGCAGTATTTT.

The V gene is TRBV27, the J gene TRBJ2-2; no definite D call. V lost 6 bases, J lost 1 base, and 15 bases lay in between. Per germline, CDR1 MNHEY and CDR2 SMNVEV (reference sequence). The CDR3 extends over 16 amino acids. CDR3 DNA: TGTGCCAGCAGCCTCCTCTTAAAGCGGAACACCGGGGAGCTGTTTTTT. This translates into CASSLLLKRNTGELFF.

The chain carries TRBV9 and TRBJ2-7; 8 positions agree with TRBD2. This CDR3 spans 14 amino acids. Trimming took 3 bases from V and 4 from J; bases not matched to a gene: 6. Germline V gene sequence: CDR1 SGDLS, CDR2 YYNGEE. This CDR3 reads CASSAGGAVYEQYF. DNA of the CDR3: TGTGCCAGCAGCGCCGGGGGGGCCGTATACGAGCAGTACTTC.

The CDR3 coding sequence is TGTGCCAGTAGATTAACAGGGACCAATCCACCCCTCCACTTT. Its translation is CASRLTGTNPPLHF. The chain carries TRBV19 and TRBJ1-6, with a tentative D call TRBD1 (6 bases). V was cut by 6 bases and J by 11 bases, with 17 bases left in between. The CDR3 contains 14 residues. Germline-derived CDR1 and CDR2 are LNHDA and SQIVND (reference sequence). Full variable domain (rest looked up from reference TRBV19 and TRBJ1-6): DGGITQSPKYLFRKEGQNVTLSCEQNLNHDAMYWYRQDPGQGLRLIYYSQIVNDFQKGDIAEGYSVSREKKESFPLTVTSAQKNPTAFYLCASRLTGTNPPLHFGNGTRLTVT.

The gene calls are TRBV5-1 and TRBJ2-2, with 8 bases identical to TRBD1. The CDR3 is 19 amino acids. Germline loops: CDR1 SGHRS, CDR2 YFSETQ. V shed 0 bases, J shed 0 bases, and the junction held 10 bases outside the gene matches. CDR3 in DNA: TGCGCCAGCAGCTTGGAAGGGACAGGACCATTCTCGAACACCGGGGAGCTGTTTTTT. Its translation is CASSLEGTGPFSNTGELFF.